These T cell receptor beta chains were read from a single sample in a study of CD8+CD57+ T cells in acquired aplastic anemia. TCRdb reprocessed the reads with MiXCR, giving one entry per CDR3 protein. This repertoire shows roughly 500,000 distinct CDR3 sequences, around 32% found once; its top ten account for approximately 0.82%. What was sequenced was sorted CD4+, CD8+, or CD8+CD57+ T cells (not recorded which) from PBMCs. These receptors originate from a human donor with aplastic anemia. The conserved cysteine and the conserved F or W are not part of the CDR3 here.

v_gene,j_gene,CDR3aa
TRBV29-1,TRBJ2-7,SVKGTMSYEQY
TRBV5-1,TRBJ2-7,ASSLRLGGTGVGEQY
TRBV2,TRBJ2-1,ASRSLGRRSNEQF
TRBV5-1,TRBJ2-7,ASSETAGAVYEQY
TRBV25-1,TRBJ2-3,ASSQDYSGNRFTDTQY
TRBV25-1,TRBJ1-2,ASSEYSTEFNYGYT
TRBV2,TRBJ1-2,ASRGSEVPYGYT
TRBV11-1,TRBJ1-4,ASSESGQPNGEKLF
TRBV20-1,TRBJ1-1,SARVRGEGEAF
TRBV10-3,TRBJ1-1,AMTHWGVGNTEAF
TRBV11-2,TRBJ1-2,ASSPGGGKGSLGYT
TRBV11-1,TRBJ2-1,ASSQAGGVDEQF
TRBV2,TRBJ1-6,ASSEAIGANSPLH
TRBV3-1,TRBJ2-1,ASSQDPTSANEQF
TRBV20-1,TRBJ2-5,SASGGRETQY
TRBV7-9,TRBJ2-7,ASSLVGLGTYEQY
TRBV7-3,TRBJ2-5,ASSPNRETQY
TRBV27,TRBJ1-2,ASSAQRQGHGYT
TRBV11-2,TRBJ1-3,ASSPTVGAGNTIY
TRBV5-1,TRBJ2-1,ASSPSTSYNEQF
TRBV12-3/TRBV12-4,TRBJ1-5,ASNPGVLGQPQH
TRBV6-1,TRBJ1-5,ASGRRGNQPQH
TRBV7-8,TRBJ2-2,ASSGGHAANTGELF
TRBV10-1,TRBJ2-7,ASSWTGGPGDEQY
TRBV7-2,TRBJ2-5,ASSSQQETQY
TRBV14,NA,ASSKKIANSEQF
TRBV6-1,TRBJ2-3,ASSATRDTQY
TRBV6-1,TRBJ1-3,ASTGTGEGTIY
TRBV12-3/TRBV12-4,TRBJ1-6,ASSLRGGNSPLH
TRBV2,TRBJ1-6,ASSELISPLH
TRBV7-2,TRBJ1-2,ANGQGDGYT
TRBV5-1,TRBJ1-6,ASSMDSRNSPLH
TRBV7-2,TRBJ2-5,ASSPPAGETQY
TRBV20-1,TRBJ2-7,SAIKLSSGQYEQY
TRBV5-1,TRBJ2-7,ASSLVSTHEQY
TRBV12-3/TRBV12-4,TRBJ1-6,ASSLLGNSPLH
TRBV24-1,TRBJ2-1,ATSDLF
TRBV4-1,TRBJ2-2,ASSQVAARGTGGLF
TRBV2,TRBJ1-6,ASSPFRSGYNSPLH
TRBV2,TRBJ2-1,ASKQSGSSYNEQF
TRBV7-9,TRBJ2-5,AGSRRTGQETQY
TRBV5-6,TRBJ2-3,ASSLKSGSITDTQY
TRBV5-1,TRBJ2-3,ASRQGATDTQY
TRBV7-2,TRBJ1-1,ASSYGQGIPNTEAF
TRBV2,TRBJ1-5,ASSDTTKYQPQH
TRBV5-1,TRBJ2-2,ASSSTLETGELF
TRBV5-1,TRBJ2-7,ASNWGDTSSYEQY
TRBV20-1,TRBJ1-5,SAWGHNSNQPQH
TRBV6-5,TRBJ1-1,ASSYRRRRNTEAF
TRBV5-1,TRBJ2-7,ASSFLSETTYEQY
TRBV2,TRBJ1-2,ASSRDLSIYT
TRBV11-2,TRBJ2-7,ASSRDTNEQY
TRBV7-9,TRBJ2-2,ASSLGHTTGELF
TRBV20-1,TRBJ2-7,SARAGPYEQY
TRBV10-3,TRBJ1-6,AIRRPGHMDSPLH
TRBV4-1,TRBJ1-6,ASSQGVGSGNSPLH
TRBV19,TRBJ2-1,ASGPQSSYNGQF
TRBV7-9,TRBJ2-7,ASSLDSGLYEQY
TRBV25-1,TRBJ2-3,ASSAKAGGPDTQY
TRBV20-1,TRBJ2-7,SAAGRGVEQY